The clone carrying this TCR beta chain was seen a single time. Its antigen is as yet unknown. Between the trimmed V and J ends, which lost 5 bases and 2 bases, there was a span of 10 bases. Per the germline V gene, CDR1 is WSHSY and CDR2 is SAAADI. The CDR3 is 14 amino acids. These data come from a study of OX40 agonist ivuxolimab in advanced cancers. Study-wide context: Every 2 weeks, patients got intravenous ivuxolimab at one of six dose levels (0.01-10 mg/kg).

Overall study results and limits: A proportion of nonresponders additionally exhibited low normalized T-cell clonal expansion. Expanded clones were, on average, more numerous among CD8+ T cells than CD4+.

Sequencing used immunoSEQ multiplex PCR; TCRdb keeps in-frame clones, though not all of them. The sample has about 77,000 clones, approximately 86% seen once. The sequenced sample was CD4+ or CD8+ T cells sorted from blood, obtained in a trial of the OX40 agonist ivuxolimab. This TCR was sampled from an adult with an advanced solid tumor such as melanoma, head and neck, liver or kidney cancer. The gene calls are TRBV10-2 and TRBJ2-1; D remains ambiguous. CDR3 nucleotides: TGCGCCAGCAGTCTGATAGCCGCCTACAATGAGCAGTTCTTC. As protein: CASSLIAAYNEQFF.